This is a list of T cell receptor beta chains from one sample in a study of shared clonotypes between healthy human individuals. Only in-frame clones appear in the TCRdb table, and some are missing; sequencing was by immunoSEQ multiplex PCR. The sample shows fewer than 700,000 clones, roughly four fifths of them seen only once. Sequencing input: PBMCs. The receptors shown here come from a woman aged 40 to 50 in good health. Some clones in this sample may be carry-over from other donors' samples. The CDR3 runs from the conserved cysteine through the conserved F or W. A D gene is named only where the DNA matches it firmly. The size entry is marked missing in some rows and otherwise reads once, few, many or a size class.

D	size	V	J	CDR3	DNA
NA	once	TRBV28	TRBJ2-2	CASSLNPGELFF	TGTGCCAGCAGTTTGAATCCCGGGGAGCTGTTTTTT
NA	NA	TRBV15	TRBJ1-5	CATSSFVNQPQHF	TGTGCCACCAGCAGTTTTGTAAATCAGCCCCAGCATTTT
TRBD2	NA	TRBV10-1	TRBJ2-1	CATSIGAGAYNEQFF	TGCGCCACCTCCATTGGGGCGGGAGCCTACAATGAGCAGTTCTTC
NA	NA	TRBV7-8	TRBJ2-7	CASSLGHRSYEQYF	TGTGCCAGCAGCTTGGGACATCGCTCCTACGAGCAGTACTTC
NA	few	TRBV14	TRBJ1-3	CASSQVGVSGNTIYF	TGTGCCAGCAGCCAAGTTGGGGTTTCGGGAAACACCATATATTTT
TRBD2	NA	TRBV2	TRBJ2-7	CASSVPNGTSVFSYEQYF	TGTGCCAGCAGTGTCCCGAATGGGACTAGCGTGTTTTCTTACGAGCAGTACTTC
NA	NA	TRBV7-8	TRBJ1-4	CASSLVQNNEKLFF	TGTGCCAGCAGCTTAGTACAGAATAATGAAAAACTGTTTTTT
TRBD1	NA	TRBV4-2	TRBJ2-7	CASSRDRYEQYF	TGTGCCAGCAGCCGGGACAGATACGAGCAGTACTTC
TRBD2	NA	TRBV7-2	TRBJ2-1	CASSDNPSGRLNEQFF	TGTGCCAGCAGCGACAATCCTAGCGGGAGATTAAATGAGCAGTTCTTC
NA	NA	TRBV6-1	TRBJ2-4	CASSERSKEDIQYF	TGTGCCAGCAGTGAACGTTCTAAGGAGGACATTCAGTACTTC
NA	NA	TRBV18	TRBJ2-5	CASSQDRQETQYF	TGTGCCAGCTCCCAGGACAGACAAGAGACCCAGTACTTC
NA	NA	TRBV7-2	TRBJ2-1	CASSPEGFLQQFF	TGTGCCAGCAGCCCCGAGGGGTTCTTACAACAGTTCTTC
NA	NA	TRBV10-1	TRBJ2-1	CATSPRGSHYNEQFF	TGCGCCACGTCCCCGCGGGGTAGCCACTACAATGAGCAGTTCTTC
TRBD2	NA	TRBV5-6	TRBJ2-1	CASSLGLASSSYNEQFF	TGTGCCAGCAGCTTGGGACTAGCGTCGAGCTCCTACAATGAGCAGTTCTTC
NA	NA	TRBV28	TRBJ2-7	CAAGQRYF	TGTGCCGCTGGACAGCGTTACTTC
TRBD2	NA	TRBV28	TRBJ2-7	CASSSWTSGTYEQYF	TGTGCCAGCAGTTCATGGACTAGCGGGACCTACGAGCAGTACTTC
NA	NA	TRBV2	TRBJ1-3	CASSGWRFGNTIYF	TGTGCCAGCAGTGGCTGGAGGTTTGGAAACACCATATATTTT
TRBD2	NA	TRBV7-8	TRBJ2-1	CASSLALTGTSDEQFF	TGTGCCAGCAGCTTAGCTCTCACCGGGACTAGCGATGAGCAGTTCTTC
NA	NA	TRBV29-1	TRBJ1-1	CSVLTTTGNTEAFF	TGCAGCGTTCTTACTACGACAGGGAACACTGAAGCTTTCTTT
TRBD1	NA	TRBV14	TRBJ2-2	CASSQLGQGPNTGELFF	TGTGCCAGCAGCCAACTCGGACAGGGACCAAACACCGGGGAGCTGTTTTTT
TRBD1	NA	TRBV19	TRBJ2-5	CASSIGRDREAQYF	TGTGCCAGTAGTATCGGAAGGGACAGGGAGGCCCAGTACTTC
TRBD1	NA	TRBV2	TRBJ2-6	CASRMTGGDFVSGANVLTF	TGTGCCAGCAGGATGACAGGGGGCGATTTTGTATCTGGGGCCAACGTCCTGACTTTC
TRBD1	NA	TRBV30	TRBJ1-2	CAWRSTGRAYGYTF	TGTGCCTGGAGATCGACAGGGAGGGCGTATGGCTACACCTTC
TRBD1	many	TRBV27	TRBJ2-7	CASSARQRDTEPLLRDSLAEQYF	TGTGCCAGCAGCGCCAGACAGCGAGATACCGAACCCTTACTACGGGACAGCTTAGCCGAGCAGTACTTC
NA	NA	TRBV20-1	TRBJ1-4	CSFWTNEKLFF	TGCAGTTTTTGGACTAATGAAAAACTGTTTTTT
NA	few	TRBV7-9	TRBJ1-1	CASSLVAEAFF	TGTGCCAGCAGCTTAGTTGCTGAAGCTTTCTTT
TRBD1	NA	TRBV28	TRBJ1-1	CASSYPTRDSLMNTEAFF	TGTGCCAGCAGTTACCCAACCCGGGACAGCCTAATGAACACTGAAGCTTTCTTT
NA	few	TRBV5-1	TRBJ2-7	CASSLDGGLYEQYF	TGCGCCAGCAGCTTGGACGGAGGACTCTACGAGCAGTACTTC
NA	NA	TRBV10-3	TRBJ2-5	CAISSDLLGEQYF	TGTGCCATCAGTTCCGACCTGTTAGGAGAGCAGTACTTC
NA	NA	TRBV15	TRBJ1-4	CATSREVKAEKLFF	TGTGCCACCAGCAGAGAAGTAAAGGCCGAAAAACTGTTTTTT
NA	few	TRBV11-2	TRBJ1-2	CASSSGQLYGYTF	TGTGCCAGCAGCTCCGGACAGCTCTATGGCTACACCTTC
NA	NA	TRBV28	TRBJ2-7	CASLMGGLSSYEQYF	TGTGCCAGCTTAATGGGGGGCTTGAGCTCCTACGAGCAGTACTTC
NA	NA	TRBV5-1	TRBJ2-7	CASSLDGGETYEQYF	TGCGCCAGCAGCTTGGACGGGGGAGAGACCTACGAGCAGTACTTC
TRBD1	NA	TRBV7-8	TRBJ1-5	CASSLGGRGLDQPQHF	TGTGCCAGCAGCTTAGGGGGCAGGGGGCTGGATCAGCCCCAGCATTTT
NA	NA	TRBV7-3	TRBJ2-1	CASSLNHAAGEQFF	TGTGCCAGCAGCTTAAATCACGCGGCGGGAGAGCAGTTCTTC
TRBD1	NA	TRBV7-9	TRBJ1-3	CASSRQGVSGNTIYF	TGTGCCAGCAGCCGACAGGGGGTCTCTGGAAACACCATATATTTT
NA	once	TRBV2	TRBJ2-7	CASRLEGFGEQYF	TGTGCCAGCAGGTTAGAGGGGTTTGGCGAGCAGTACTTC
NA	NA	TRBV10-1	TRBJ1-6	CASKRVPLNSPLHF	TGCGCCAGCAAGAGAGTACCACTGAATTCACCCCTCCACTTT
NA	NA	TRBV2	TRBJ1-4	CASDSYNEKLFF	TGTGCCAGCGACAGCTATAATGAAAAACTGTTTTTT
NA	NA	TRBV6-5	TRBJ1-4	CASSYSGATNEKLFF	TGTGCCAGCAGTTACTCGGGGGCAACTAATGAAAAACTGTTTTTT
TRBD1	NA	TRBV5-1	TRBJ2-1	CASSLWTGGDMGNEQFF	TGCGCCAGCAGCCTTTGGACAGGGGGAGATATGGGGAATGAGCAGTTCTTC
TRBD1	NA	TRBV2	TRBJ2-5	CASKGTGVETQYF	TGTGCCAGCAAAGGGACAGGGGTTGAGACCCAGTACTTC
NA	many	TRBV10-3	TRBJ1-5	CAISELGRNQPQHF	TGTGCCATCAGTGAGTTGGGCAGAAATCAGCCCCAGCATTTT
NA	NA	TRBV2	TRBJ2-5	CASSVGSGAARYF	NA
TRBD1	few	TRBV7-6	TRBJ1-2	CASSPQGADYGYTF	TGTGCCAGCAGCCCCCAGGGGGCGGACTATGGCTACACCTTC
NA	NA	TRBV2	TRBJ2-7	CASNKRGYSYEQYF	TGTGCCAGCAATAAGAGGGGGTACTCCTACGAGCAGTACTTC
TRBD2	NA	TRBV6-6	TRBJ2-1	CASKPGGGEQFF	TGTGCCAGCAAGCCCGGGGGAGGGGAGCAGTTCTTC
NA	few	TRBV12-2	TRBJ2-4	CASRLEVRRLAKNIQYF	TGTGCAAGTCGCTTAGAGGTGAGGAGACTAGCCAAAAACATTCAGTACTTC
NA	NA	TRBV10-2	TRBJ1-2	CASSRPGPAVEGYTF	TGCGCCAGCAGCCGACCGGGACCGGCCGTAGAGGGCTACACCTTC
TRBD1	NA	TRBV27	TRBJ2-5	CASSAWAGGLQETQYF	TGTGCCAGCTCGGCATGGGCAGGGGGATTACAAGAGACCCAGTACTTC
NA	NA	TRBV9	TRBJ1-1	CASSVGSEMNTEAFF	TGTGCCAGCAGCGTAGGTTCAGAGATGAACACTGAAGCTTTCTTT